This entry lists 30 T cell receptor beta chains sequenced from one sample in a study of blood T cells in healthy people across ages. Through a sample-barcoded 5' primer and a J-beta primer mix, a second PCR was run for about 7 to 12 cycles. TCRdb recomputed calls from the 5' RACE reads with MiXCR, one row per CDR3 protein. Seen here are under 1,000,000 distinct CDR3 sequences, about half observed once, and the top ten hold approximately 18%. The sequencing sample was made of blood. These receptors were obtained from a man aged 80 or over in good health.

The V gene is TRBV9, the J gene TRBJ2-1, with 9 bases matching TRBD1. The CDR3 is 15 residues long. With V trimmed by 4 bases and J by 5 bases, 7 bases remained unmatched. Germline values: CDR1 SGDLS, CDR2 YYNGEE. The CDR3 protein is CASSSPDRGDNEQFF. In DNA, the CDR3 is TGTGCCAGCAGCTCCCCGGACAGGGGAGACAATGAGCAGTTCTTC.

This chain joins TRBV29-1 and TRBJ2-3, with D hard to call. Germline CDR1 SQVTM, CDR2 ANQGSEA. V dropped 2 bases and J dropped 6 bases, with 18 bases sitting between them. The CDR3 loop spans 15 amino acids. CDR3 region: CSVEYRGSGSDTQYF. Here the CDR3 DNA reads TGCAGCGTTGAATACCGAGGATCAGGATCGGATACGCAGTATTTT.

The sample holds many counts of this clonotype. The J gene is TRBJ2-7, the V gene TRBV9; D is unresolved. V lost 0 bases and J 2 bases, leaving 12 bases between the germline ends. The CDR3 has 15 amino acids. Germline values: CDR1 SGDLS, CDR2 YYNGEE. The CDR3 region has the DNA TGTGCCAGCAGCGTAGAGCCTTTGGGAACCTACGAGCAGTACTTC. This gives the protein CASSVEPLGTYEQYF.

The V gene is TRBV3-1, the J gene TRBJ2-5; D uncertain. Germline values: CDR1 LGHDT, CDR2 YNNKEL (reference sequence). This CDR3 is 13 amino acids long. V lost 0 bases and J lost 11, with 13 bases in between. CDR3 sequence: CASSQELSKEQYF. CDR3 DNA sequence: TGTGCCAGCAGCCAAGAGCTCAGCAAAGAGCAGTACTTC.

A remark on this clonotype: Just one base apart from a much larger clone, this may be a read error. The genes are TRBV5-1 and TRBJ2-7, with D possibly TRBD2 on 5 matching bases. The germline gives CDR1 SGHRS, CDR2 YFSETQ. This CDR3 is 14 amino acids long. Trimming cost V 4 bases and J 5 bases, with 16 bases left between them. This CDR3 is CASSAAGVSDEQYF. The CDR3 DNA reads TGCGCCAGCAGCGCCGCGGGTGTATCCGACGAGCAGTACTTC.

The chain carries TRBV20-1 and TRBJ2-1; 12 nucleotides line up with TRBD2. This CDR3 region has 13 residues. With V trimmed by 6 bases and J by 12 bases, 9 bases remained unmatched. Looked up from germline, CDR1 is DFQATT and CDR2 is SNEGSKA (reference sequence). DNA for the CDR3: TGCAGTGCAAGCAGGACTAGCGGGATAGGGCAGTTCTTC. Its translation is CSASRTSGIGQFF.

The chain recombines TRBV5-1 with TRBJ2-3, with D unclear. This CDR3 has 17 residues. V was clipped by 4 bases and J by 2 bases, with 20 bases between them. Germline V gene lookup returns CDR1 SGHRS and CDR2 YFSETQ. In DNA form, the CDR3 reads TGCGCCAGCAGCCCAAGTTTGGGCGGACGGGCCACAGATACGCAGTATTTT. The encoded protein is CASSPSLGGRATDTQYF.

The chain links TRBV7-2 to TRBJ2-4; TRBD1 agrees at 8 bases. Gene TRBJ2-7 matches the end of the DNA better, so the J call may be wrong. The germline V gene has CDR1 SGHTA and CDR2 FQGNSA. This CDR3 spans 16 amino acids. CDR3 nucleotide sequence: TGTGCCAGCAGCTTAGGGGCCGGGACAGGTGCCTACGAGCAGTACTTC. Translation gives CASSLGAGTGAYEQYF.

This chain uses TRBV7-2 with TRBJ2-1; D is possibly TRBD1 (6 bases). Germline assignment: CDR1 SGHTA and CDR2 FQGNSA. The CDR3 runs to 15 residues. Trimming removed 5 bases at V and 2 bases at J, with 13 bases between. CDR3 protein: CASSPGQQTYNEQFF. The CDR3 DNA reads TGTGCCAGCAGCCCCGGACAGCAAACCTACAATGAGCAGTTCTTC.

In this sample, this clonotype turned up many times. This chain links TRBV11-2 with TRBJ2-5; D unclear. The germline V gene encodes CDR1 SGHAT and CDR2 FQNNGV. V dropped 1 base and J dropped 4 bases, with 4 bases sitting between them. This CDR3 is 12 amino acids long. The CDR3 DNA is TGTGCCAGCAGCTTAGGCCGAGAGACCCAGTACTTC. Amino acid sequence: CASSLGRETQYF.

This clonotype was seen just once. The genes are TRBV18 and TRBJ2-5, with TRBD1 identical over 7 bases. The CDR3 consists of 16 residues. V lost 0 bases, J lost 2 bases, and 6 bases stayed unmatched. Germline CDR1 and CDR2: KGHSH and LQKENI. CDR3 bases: TGTGCCAGCTCACCACCGGTCGGACAGGAGCAAGAGACCCAGTACTTC. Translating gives CASSPPVGQEQETQYF.

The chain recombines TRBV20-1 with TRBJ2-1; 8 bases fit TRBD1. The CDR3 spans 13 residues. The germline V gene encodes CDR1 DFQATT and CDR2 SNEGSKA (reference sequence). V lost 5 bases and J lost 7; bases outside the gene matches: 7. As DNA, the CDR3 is TGCAGTGCTCCGACAGGGGACATAAATGAGCAGTTCTTC. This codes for CSAPTGDINEQFF.

This CDR3 is CASSTSGQEGGTQYF. The CDR3 DNA follows: TGTGCCAGCAGCACCAGCGGTCAGGAAGGGGGGACCCAGTACTTC. V gene TRBV7-2 combines with J gene TRBJ2-4, with TRBD1 as a possible D gene (6 bases). The J call is doubtful: the DNA matches TRBJ2-5 better. CDR1 is SGHTA, CDR2 FQGNSA, per germline. This CDR3 has 15 residues.

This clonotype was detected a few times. Here the CDR3 reads CASSRRVWETQYF. CDR3 sequence (DNA): TGTGCCAGCAGTCGCAGGGTATGGGAGACCCAGTACTTC. The chain links TRBV12-3 or TRBV12-4 to TRBJ2-5, with a possible D match to TRBD1 (5 bases). CDR3 size: 13 residues. Trimming left V 5 bases short and J 5 bases short, with 12 bases between.

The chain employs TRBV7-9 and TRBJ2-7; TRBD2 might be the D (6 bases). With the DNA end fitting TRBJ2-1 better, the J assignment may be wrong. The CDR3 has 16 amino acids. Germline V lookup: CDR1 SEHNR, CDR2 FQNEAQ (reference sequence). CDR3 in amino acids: CASSLTSSFIDNEQFF. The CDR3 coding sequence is TGTGCCAGCAGCTTAACTAGCAGCTTTATCGACAATGAGCAGTTCTTC.

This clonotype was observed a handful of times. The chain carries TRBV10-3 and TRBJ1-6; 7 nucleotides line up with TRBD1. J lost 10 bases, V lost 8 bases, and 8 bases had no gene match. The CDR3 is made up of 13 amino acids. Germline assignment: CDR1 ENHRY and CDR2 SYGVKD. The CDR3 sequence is CAIGTEGGSPLHF. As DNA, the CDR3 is TGTGCCATCGGGACAGAGGGGGGGTCACCCCTCCACTTT.

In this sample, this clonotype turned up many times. Here the CDR3 DNA reads TGCGCCAGCAGCGATCGAGGACTAGCGGGATTTAATGAGCAGTTCTTC. This gives the protein CASSDRGLAGFNEQFF. J is TRBJ2-1 and V is TRBV5-1, with TRBD2 matching over 12 bases. Trimming removed 4 bases from V and 7 bases from J; junction bases left unmatched: 9. Germline CDR1 SGHRS, CDR2 YFSETQ. The length of the CDR3 is 16 residues. Drawing the rest from reference TRBV5-1 and TRBJ2-1, the complete variable domain is KAGVTQTPRYLIKTRGQQVTLSCSPISGHRSVSWYQQTPGQGLQFLFEYFSETQRNKGNFPGRFSGRQFSNSRSEMNVSTLELGDSALYLCASSDRGLAGFNEQFFGPGTRLTVL.

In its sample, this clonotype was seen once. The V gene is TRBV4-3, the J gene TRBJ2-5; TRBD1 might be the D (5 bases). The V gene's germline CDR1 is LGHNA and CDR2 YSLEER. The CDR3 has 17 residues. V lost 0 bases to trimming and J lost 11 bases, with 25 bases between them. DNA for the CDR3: TGCGCCAGCAGCCAAGAAGCGAGCAGGGAAGTACCAAATGAGCAGTACTTC. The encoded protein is CASSQEASREVPNEQYF.

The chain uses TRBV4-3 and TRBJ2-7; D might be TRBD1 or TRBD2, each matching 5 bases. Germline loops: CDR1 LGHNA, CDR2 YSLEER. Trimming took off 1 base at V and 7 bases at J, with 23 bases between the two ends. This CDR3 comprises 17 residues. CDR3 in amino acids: CASSQGRSGYPGSEQYF. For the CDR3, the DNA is TGCGCCAGCAGCCAAGGTCGCTCGGGGTACCCAGGGAGTGAGCAGTACTTC.

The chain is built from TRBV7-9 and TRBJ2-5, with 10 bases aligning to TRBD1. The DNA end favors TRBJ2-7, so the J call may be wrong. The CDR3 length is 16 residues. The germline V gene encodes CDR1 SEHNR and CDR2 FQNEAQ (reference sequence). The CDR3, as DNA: TGTGCCAGCAGCTCCGTCCCGGGACAGGGGAAGAACGAGCAGTACTTC. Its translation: CASSSVPGQGKNEQYF.

This chain's CDR3 is CASSQAGAMGRTQYF. The CDR3 DNA is TGTGCCAGCAGCCAAGCTGGGGCTATGGGACGTACGCAGTATTTT. The chain employs TRBV3-1 and TRBJ2-3; D may be TRBD1 or TRBD2 (5 bases each). CDR1 and CDR2 (germline): LGHDT, YNNKEL (reference sequence). The CDR3 spans 15 residues. V was pared by 1 base and J by 8 bases, with 16 bases between.

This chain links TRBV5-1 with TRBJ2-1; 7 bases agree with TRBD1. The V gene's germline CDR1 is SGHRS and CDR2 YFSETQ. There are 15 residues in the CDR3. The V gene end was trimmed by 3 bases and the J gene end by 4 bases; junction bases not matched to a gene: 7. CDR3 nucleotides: TGCGCCAGCAGCTGGAACAGGGGAACTTACAATGAGCAGTTCTTC. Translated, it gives CASSWNRGTYNEQFF.

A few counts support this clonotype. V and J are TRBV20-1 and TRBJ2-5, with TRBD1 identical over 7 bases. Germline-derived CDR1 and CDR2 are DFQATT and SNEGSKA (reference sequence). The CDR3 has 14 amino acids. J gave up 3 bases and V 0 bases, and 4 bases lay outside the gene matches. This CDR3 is CSARDHGTEETQYF. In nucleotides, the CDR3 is TGCAGTGCTAGAGACCATGGGACAGAAGAGACCCAGTACTTC.

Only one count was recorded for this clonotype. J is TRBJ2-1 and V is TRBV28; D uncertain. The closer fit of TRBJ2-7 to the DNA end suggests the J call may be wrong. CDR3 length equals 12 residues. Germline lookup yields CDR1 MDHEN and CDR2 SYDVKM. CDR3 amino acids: CASRSRVREQYF. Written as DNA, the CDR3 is TGTGCCAGTAGGTCTAGGGTCCGCGAGCAGTACTTC.

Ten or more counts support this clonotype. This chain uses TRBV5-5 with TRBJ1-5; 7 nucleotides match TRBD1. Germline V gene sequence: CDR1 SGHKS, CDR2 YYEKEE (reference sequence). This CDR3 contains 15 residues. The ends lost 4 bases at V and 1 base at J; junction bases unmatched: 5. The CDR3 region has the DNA TGTGCCAGCAGCCTTGGACAGGCAAGCAATCAGCCCCAGCATTTT. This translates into CASSLGQASNQPQHF. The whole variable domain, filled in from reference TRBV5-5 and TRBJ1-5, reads DAGVTQSPTHLIKTRGQQVTLRCSPISGHKSVSWYQQVLGQGPQFIFQYYEKEERGRGNFPDRFSARQFPNYSSELNVNALLLGDSALYLCASSLGQASNQPQHFGDGTRLSIL.

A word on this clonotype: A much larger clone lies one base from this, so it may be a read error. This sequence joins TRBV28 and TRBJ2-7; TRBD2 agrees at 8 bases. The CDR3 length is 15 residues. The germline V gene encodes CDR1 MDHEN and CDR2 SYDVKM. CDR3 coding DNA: TGTGCCGGCAGCGTAACTAGCGGCTCATTGCGGGAGCAGTACTTC. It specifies CAGSVTSGSLREQYF.

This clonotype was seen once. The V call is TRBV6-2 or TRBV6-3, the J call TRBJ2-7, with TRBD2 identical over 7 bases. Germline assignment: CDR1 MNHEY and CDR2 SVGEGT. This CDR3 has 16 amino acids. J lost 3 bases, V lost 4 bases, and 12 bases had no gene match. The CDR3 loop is CASSSFVLAGGYEQYF. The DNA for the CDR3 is TGTGCCAGCAGTTCCTTTGTGTTAGCGGGCGGCTACGAGCAGTACTTC.

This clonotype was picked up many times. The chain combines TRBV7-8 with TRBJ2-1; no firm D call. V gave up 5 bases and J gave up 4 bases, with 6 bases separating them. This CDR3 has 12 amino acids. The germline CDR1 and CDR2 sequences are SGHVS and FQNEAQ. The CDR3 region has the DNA TGTGCCAGCAGCCGATTGTACAATGAGCAGTTCTTC. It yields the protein CASSRLYNEQFF. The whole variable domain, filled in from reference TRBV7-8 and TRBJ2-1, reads GAGVSQSPRYKVAKRGQDVALRCDPISGHVSLFWYQQALGQGPEFLTYFQNEAQLDKSGLPSDRFFAERPEGSVSTLKIQRTQQEDSAVYLCASSRLYNEQFFGPGTRLTVL.

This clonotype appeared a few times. CDR3 residues: CASSPQGQGYEQYF. DNA for the CDR3: TGTGCCAGCAGCCCCCAGGGACAGGGCTACGAGCAGTACTTC. The V call is TRBV14, the J call TRBJ2-7; 9 bases fit TRBD1. There are 14 residues in the CDR3. V lost 4 bases and J lost 3; bases outside the gene matches: 4. Germline lookup yields CDR1 SGHDN and CDR2 FVKESK.

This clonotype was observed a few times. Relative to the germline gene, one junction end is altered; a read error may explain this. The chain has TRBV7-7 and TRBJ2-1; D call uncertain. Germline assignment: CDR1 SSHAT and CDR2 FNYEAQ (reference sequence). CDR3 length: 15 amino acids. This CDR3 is CASSPRTVGLDEQFF. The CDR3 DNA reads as TGTGCTAGCAGCCCCCGGACCGTGGGTTTGGATGAGCAGTTCTTC.